This T cell receptor (beta chain) comes out of a study of CD8+ T cells in alopecia areata. Extracted RNA was reverse transcribed, and the resulting cDNA served as sequencing template. Using immunoSEQ multiplex PCR, the repertoire was profiled, and TCRdb retains in-frame clones only, with some absent. Of roughly 200,000 clones in the sample, approximately 56% are singletons; the top ten hold approximately 3.4%. Trimming removed 10 bases at V and 5 bases at J, with 15 bases between. Germline V gives CDR1 MNHNS, CDR2 SASEGT. The CDR3 has 12 amino acids. Stated treatment: oral pan-JAK inhibitor, 5-10 mg twice daily.

Sequencing was performed on CD4+ T cells sorted from blood, taken at week 4, from a patient treated with tofacitinib. This clonotype was obtained from a human donor with alopecia areata. The V gene is TRBV6-1, the J gene TRBJ2-7; D tentatively reads TRBD1 or TRBD2 (7 bases each). The CDR3 sequence: CATAAGGDEQYF. CDR3 DNA: TGTGCCACCGCGGCAGGGGGGGACGAGCAGTACTTC.